The 12 T cell receptor beta chains in this list originate from one sample, sequenced in a study of shared clonotypes between healthy human individuals. Clones were read by immunoSEQ multiplex PCR, and TCRdb kept only the in-frame ones, dropping some. The table records around 2,000,000 clones, about 94% of them present only once. Naive CD8 cells lacked CD45RO and underwent positive selection for CCR7, leaving out terminally differentiated effector memory CD45RA+ cells. The sample comprised naive CD8+ T cells sorted from blood. Receptor source: a man in his late teens or twenties in good health.

The chain recombines TRBV7-6 with TRBJ1-4; weak D call: TRBD1 (6 bases). V lost 5 bases, J lost 6 bases, and 13 bases lay in between. This CDR3 comprises 14 residues. Germline CDR1 and CDR2: SGHVS and FNYEAQ. CDR3 nucleotide sequence: TGTGCCAGCAGCAGTATGGACAGAGATGAAAAACTGTTTTTT. Translating gives CASSSMDRDEKLFF.

The chain has TRBV4-1 and TRBJ1-1, with 8 bases that match TRBD1. V gave up 2 bases and J gave up 0 bases; unmatched junction bases: 2. This CDR3 has 15 amino acids. From germline, CDR1 is MGHRA and CDR2 YSYEKL. The CDR3 spells CASSQRQGMNTEAFF. DNA of the CDR3: TGCGCCAGCAGCCAACGACAGGGGATGAACACTGAAGCTTTCTTT.

The sample holds one count of this clone. The J gene is TRBJ2-7, the V gene TRBV25-1, with 7 bases lining up with TRBD1. V was clipped by 4 bases and J by 2 bases; unmatched bases: 2. The CDR3 runs to 13 residues. CDR1 MGHDK and CDR2 SYGVNS come from the germline V gene. The CDR3 sequence is CASSATGAYEQYF. CDR3 DNA sequence: TGTGCCAGCAGTGCTACAGGGGCCTACGAGCAGTACTTC.

V and J are TRBV5-1 and TRBJ2-7; 7 nucleotides align to TRBD1. Germline V gives CDR1 SGHRS, CDR2 YFSETQ. V trimming: 8 bases; J trimming: 8 bases; junction bases outside the gene matches: 13. There are 13 residues in the CDR3. CDR3 bases: TGCGCCAGTTTCGGGACAGATCCTACGCAGCAGTACTTC. Protein: CASFGTDPTQQYF.

The chain couples TRBV11-2 to TRBJ2-1, with 10 nucleotides matching TRBD2. The J segment lost 9 bases and the V segment lost 1 base, leaving 9 bases of the junction unmatched. This CDR3 has 16 residues. CDR1 SGHAT and CDR2 FQNNGV come from the germline V gene. CDR3 DNA sequence: TGTGCCAGCAGCTTAGGGGCCAGCGGGAGGGCCGGTGAGCAGTTCTTC. The encoded protein is CASSLGASGRAGEQFF.

The gene calls are TRBV9 and TRBJ2-7, with a tentative D call TRBD2 (6 bases). The CDR3 consists of 14 residues. The germline V gene encodes CDR1 SGDLS and CDR2 YYNGEE. V dropped 4 bases and J dropped 1 base, with 12 bases sitting between them. The chain's CDR3 is CASSQFGSSYEQYF. CDR3 in DNA: TGTGCCAGCAGCCAATTCGGGAGTTCCTACGAGCAGTACTTC.

With respect to this clone: This same CDR3 is encoded by further DNA sequences in the sample. V usage is TRBV5-4 and J usage is TRBJ2-5; TRBD2 agrees at 7 bases. The V gene end was trimmed by 1 base and the J gene end by 3 bases; junction bases not matched to a gene: 3. Germline CDR1 SGHNT, CDR2 YYREEE (reference sequence). The CDR3 spans 14 residues. CDR3 DNA sequence: TGTGCCAGCAGCTTGCTTGCGGGGGAAGAGACCCAGTACTTC. This codes for CASSLLAGEETQYF.

The J gene is TRBJ2-7, the V gene TRBV4-1; 9 nucleotides line up with TRBD1. Germline CDR1 and CDR2: MGHRA and YSYEKL. The CDR3 covers 17 residues. The V and J ends lost 0 bases and 1 base, in that order; junction bases with no gene match: 7. The CDR3 region has the DNA TGCGCCAGCAGCCAAGATGGGGCGGGGACAGGGTCCTACGAGCAGTACTTC. Its translation is CASSQDGAGTGSYEQYF.

This chain uses TRBV6-1 with TRBJ2-1, with unresolved D. The CDR3 totals 15 residues. V lost 3 bases, J lost 0 bases, and 9 bases lay in between. The germline V gene encodes CDR1 MNHNS and CDR2 SASEGT. The CDR3 DNA is TGTGCCAGCAGTGAGACACTCAACTCCTACAATGAGCAGTTCTTC. It codes for CASSETLNSYNEQFF.

The V and J genes are TRBV7-8 and TRBJ2-1, with D maybe TRBD2 (5 bases). V lost 5 bases and J lost 6, with 23 bases in between. This CDR3 has 17 residues. Germline-derived CDR1 and CDR2 are SGHVS and FQNEAQ. DNA for the CDR3: TGTGCCAGCAGCCGAGGGTTGATCGGATCTCCCCGCAATGAGCAGTTCTTC. Translated: CASSRGLIGSPRNEQFF.

In the case of this clone: The sample contains more than one DNA sequence encoding this CDR3. The chain carries TRBV2 and TRBJ1-1; no clear D gene. This CDR3 comprises 11 residues. The V and J ends lost 3 bases and 4 bases respectively, with 3 bases between them. Germline lookup yields CDR1 SNHLY and CDR2 FYNNEI. The CDR3 spells CASSEFTEAFF. As DNA, the CDR3 is TGTGCCAGCAGTGAGTTCACTGAAGCTTTCTTT.

The chain recombines TRBV15 with TRBJ2-7; 9 bases align to TRBD1. CDR1 is LNHNV, CDR2 YYDKDF, per germline (reference sequence). V trimming: 3 bases; J trimming: 5 bases; junction bases outside the gene matches: 8. This CDR3 is 15 amino acids long. The CDR3 protein is CATSRLRDRENEQYF. The CDR3 nucleotides are TGTGCCACCAGCAGGCTCCGGGACAGGGAGAACGAGCAGTACTTC.